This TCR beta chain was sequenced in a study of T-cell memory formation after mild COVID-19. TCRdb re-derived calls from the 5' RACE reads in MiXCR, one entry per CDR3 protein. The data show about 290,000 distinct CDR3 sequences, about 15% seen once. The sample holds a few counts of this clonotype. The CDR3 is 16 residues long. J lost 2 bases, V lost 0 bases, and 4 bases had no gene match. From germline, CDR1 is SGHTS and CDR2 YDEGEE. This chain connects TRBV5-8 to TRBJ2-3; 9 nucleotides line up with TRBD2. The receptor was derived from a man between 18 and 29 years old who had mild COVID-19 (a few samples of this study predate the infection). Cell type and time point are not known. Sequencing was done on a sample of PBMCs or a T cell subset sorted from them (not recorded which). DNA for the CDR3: TGTGCCAGCAGCTTGGGACTAGCGGTGAACACAGATACGCAGTATTTT. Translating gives CASSLGLAVNTDTQYF.